Sequencing of this T cell receptor beta chain was carried out in a study of CD8 T cells in Susac syndrome. Study-wide background: When blood was collected, patients with Susac syndrome were therapy-naive, were taking corticosteroids, or were receiving intravenous immunoglobulin alone.

Random hexamers primed reverse transcription of about 0.5 to 1 ug RNA. MiXCR, applied by TCRdb to the immunoSEQ multiplex PCR reads, yields one record per CDR3 protein. Seen here are about 120,000 distinct CDR3 sequences, roughly 94% observed once, and the top ten hold about 0.28%. What was sequenced was CD8+ T cells from PBMCs. The TCR originated in a human donor with Susac syndrome.

The CDR3 region is CASSPRYEQYF. In nucleotides, the CDR3 is TGTGCCAGCAGTCCCCGCTACGAGCAGTACTTC. This chain links TRBV27 with TRBJ2-7; D is undetermined. This CDR3 has 11 amino acids. Trimming shortened V by 5 bases and J by 3 bases, and 5 bases separated the two germline ends. Per germline, CDR1 MNHEY and CDR2 SMNVEV (reference sequence).